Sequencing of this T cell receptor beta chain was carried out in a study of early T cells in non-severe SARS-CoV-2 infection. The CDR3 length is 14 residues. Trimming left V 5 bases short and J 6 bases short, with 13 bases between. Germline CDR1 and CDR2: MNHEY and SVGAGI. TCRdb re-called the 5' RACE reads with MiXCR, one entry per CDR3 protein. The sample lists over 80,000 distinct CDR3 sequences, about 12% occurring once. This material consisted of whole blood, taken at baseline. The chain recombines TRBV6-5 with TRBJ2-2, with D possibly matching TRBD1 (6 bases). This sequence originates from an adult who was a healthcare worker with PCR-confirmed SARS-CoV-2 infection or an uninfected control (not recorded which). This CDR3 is CASSAKTGPGELFF. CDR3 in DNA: TGTGCCAGCAGTGCCAAGACAGGTCCCGGGGAGCTGTTTTTT.